This T cell receptor beta chain originates from a study of blood T cell repertoires in COVID-19. Looking at the study overall: Specimens from acute and convalescent COVID-19 originated in the United States, Italy and Spain.

The ends were cut back, 3 bases at V and 6 bases at J, with 6 bases in the middle. The germline V gene has CDR1 LGHDT and CDR2 YNNKEL (reference sequence). The CDR3 runs 12 residues. Original methodology: Estimates of nucleated cell counts were drawn from the amplification of reference gene primers. The method was immunoSEQ multiplex PCR; TCRdb's version includes in-frame clones alone and lacks a portion of them. The V and J calls and clone size were taken over from that table, and D and trimming were inferred from the DNA. The data show about 180,000 clones, roughly 86% seen once. This rearrangement joins TRBV3-1 (or the pseudogene TRBV3-2) to TRBJ2-1; D not certain. The sequence was obtained from a woman in her 50s with acute or convalescent COVID-19. The sequencing input was peripheral blood. The CDR3 region is CASSHPPNEQFF. CDR3 DNA sequence: TGTGCCAGCAGCCATCCTCCCAATGAGCAGTTCTTC.